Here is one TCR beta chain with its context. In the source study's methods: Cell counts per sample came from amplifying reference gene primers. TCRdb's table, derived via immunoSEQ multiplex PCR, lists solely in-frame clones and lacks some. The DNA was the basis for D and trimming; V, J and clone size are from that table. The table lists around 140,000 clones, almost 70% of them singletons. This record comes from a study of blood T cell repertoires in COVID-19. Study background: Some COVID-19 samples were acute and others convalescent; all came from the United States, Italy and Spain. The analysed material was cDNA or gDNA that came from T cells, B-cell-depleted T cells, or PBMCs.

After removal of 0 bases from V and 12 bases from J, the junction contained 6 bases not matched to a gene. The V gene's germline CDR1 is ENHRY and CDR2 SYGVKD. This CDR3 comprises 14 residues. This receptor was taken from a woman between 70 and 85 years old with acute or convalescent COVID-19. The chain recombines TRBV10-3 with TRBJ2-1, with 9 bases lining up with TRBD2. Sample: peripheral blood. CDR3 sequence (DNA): TGTGCCATCAGTGAGTCGAATAGCGGGAGAGGGCAGTTCTTC. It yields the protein CAISESNSGRGQFF.